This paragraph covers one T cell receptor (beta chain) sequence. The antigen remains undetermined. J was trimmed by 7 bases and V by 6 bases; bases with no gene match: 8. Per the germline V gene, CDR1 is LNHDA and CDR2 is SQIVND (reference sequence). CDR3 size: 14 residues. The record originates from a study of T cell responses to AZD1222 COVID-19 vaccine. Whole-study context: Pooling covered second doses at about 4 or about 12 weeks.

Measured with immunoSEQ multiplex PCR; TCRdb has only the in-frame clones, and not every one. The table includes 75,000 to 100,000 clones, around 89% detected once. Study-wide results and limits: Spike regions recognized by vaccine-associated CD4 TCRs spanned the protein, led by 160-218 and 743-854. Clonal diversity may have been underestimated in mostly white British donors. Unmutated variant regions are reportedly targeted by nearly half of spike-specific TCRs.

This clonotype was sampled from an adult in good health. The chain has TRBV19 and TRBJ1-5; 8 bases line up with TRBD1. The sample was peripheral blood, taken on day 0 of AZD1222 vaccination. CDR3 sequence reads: CASSGQGTGQPQHF. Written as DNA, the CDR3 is TGTGCCAGTAGCGGACAGGGAACGGGACAGCCCCAGCATTTT.